The rows below give T cell receptor beta chains drawn from one sample of a study of blood T cell repertoires in COVID-19. Sequencing was performed with immunoSEQ multiplex PCR; in TCRdb, only in-frame clones are kept and a portion is missing. The sample carries roughly 360,000 clones, roughly four fifths recorded once. The sample comprised PBMCs or T cells enriched from blood (not recorded which). Source of these receptors: a woman in her 50s who had recovered from COVID-19. CDR3s include the opening cysteine and the closing phenylalanine or tryptophan.

v_call: TRBV5-4; cdr3_aa: CASSPAGLAGRNTGELFF
v_call: TRBV18; cdr3_aa: CASSPQRNPSRDRPYEQYF
v_call: TRBV2; cdr3_aa: CASRLGLAGGSSWDTQYF
v_call: TRBV5-3; cdr3_aa: CARVWSETSYEQYF
v_call: TRBV7-2; cdr3_aa: CASSLDGGGSYEQYF
v_call: TRBV9; cdr3_aa: CASSVGVQDSGWNTGELFF
v_call: TRBV7-9; cdr3_aa: CASSHLRGPGGNTEAFF
v_call: TRBV14; cdr3_aa: CASSHGTPPREKLFF
v_call: TRBV5-6; cdr3_aa: CASSPLRGRYTF
v_call: TRBV21-1; cdr3_aa: CATRAQGGGLSGNTIYF
v_call: TRBV18; cdr3_aa: CASSPAGKNTEAFF
v_call: TRBV6-5; cdr3_aa: CASSYSAFRSYTF
v_call: TRBV5-1; cdr3_aa: CASSLSNRASSYNSPLHF
v_call: TRBV5-8; cdr3_aa: CASSLSSGQGRNIQYF
v_call: TRBV18; cdr3_aa: CASSPGTGIVQPQHF
v_call: TRBV3-1/TRBV3-2; cdr3_aa: CASSQVQTFPGEKLFF
v_call: TRBV7-2; cdr3_aa: CASSGRGRGYEQYF
v_call: TRBV20-1; cdr3_aa: CSPSGDTF
v_call: TRBV7-9; cdr3_aa: CASSPVGSSGANVLTF
v_call: TRBV5-6; cdr3_aa: CASSFPTGLYNEQFF
v_call: TRBV7-2; cdr3_aa: CASRFYRELRETDTQYF
v_call: TRBV7-9; cdr3_aa: CASSETSGSYNEQFF
v_call: TRBV6-5; cdr3_aa: CASSYLSVYGYTF
v_call: TRBV7-9; cdr3_aa: CASSPMEGLEAFF
v_call: TRBV7-9; cdr3_aa: CASSPPFRLAAGRETQYF
v_call: TRBV7-2; cdr3_aa: CASSSTYPTGRYTF
v_call: TRBV7-9; cdr3_aa: CASSFPLESGELFF
v_call: TRBV18; cdr3_aa: CASSPLVDRGRYGYTF
v_call: TRBV6-5; cdr3_aa: CASAGGFSGANVLTF
v_call: TRBV7-2; cdr3_aa: CASGPIGFSQETQYF
v_call: TRBV5-1; cdr3_aa: CASSITGGETQYF
v_call: TRBV3-1/TRBV3-2; cdr3_aa: CASSQGPTNYGYTF
v_call: TRBV19; cdr3_aa: CASSLDPPGTITYEQYF
v_call: TRBV7-9; cdr3_aa: CASSPGTGGSNTEAFF
v_call: TRBV5-6; cdr3_aa: CASSFLVLQGGEEETQYF
v_call: TRBV7-9; cdr3_aa: CASSPGSNSPLHF
v_call: TRBV18; cdr3_aa: CASSPPNDRKETQYF
v_call: TRBV30; cdr3_aa: CAWRVHPGSEQYF
v_call: TRBV2; cdr3_aa: CASSVRDMAYEQYF
v_call: TRBV25-1; cdr3_aa: CASNTNGATGELFF
v_call: TRBV12-5; cdr3_aa: CASGLAGGRNTEAFF
v_call: TRBV5-1; cdr3_aa: CASSLTGENEKLFF
v_call: TRBV30; cdr3_aa: CAWSGAGNGELFF
v_call: TRBV18; cdr3_aa: CASSPDRGGYTEAFF
v_call: TRBV19; cdr3_aa: CASSPRGDTDTQYF
v_call: TRBV12-3/TRBV12-4; cdr3_aa: CASSLGDREEAFF
v_call: TRBV14; cdr3_aa: CASSQEPTLVVGSEKLFF
v_call: TRBV7-3; cdr3_aa: CASSSRDGSEAFF
v_call: TRBV5-6; cdr3_aa: CASTRGGGYGETQYF
v_call: TRBV29-1; cdr3_aa: CSADQAGVYNEQFF
v_call: TRBV30; cdr3_aa: CAWSALNTEAFF
v_call: TRBV25-1; cdr3_aa: CASRPGAGNTIYF